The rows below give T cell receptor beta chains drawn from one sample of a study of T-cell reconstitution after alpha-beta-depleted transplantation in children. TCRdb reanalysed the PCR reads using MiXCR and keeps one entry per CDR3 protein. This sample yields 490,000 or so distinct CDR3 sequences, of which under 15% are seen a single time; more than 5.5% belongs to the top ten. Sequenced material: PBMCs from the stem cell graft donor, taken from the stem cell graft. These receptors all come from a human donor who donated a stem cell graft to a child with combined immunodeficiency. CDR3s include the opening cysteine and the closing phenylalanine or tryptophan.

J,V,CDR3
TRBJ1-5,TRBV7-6,CASSLGAPGGNQPQHF
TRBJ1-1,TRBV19,CASRPSLGQQAFF
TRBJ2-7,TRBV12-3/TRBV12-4,CASSPGDTPTYEQYF
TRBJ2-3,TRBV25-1,CASSEYSLTDTQYF
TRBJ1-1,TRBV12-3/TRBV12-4,CASSLIGVTEAFF
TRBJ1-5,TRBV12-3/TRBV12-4,CASSFRGSNQPQHF
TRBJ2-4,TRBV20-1,CSARDRGLAKNIQYF
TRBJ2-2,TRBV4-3,CASSPLIAGGFTGELFF
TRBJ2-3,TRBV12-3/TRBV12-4,CAGSRGGLGDTQYF
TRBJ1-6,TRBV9,CASSVHRRDSPLHF
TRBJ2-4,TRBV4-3,CASSQDERRAKNIQYF